These 21 T cell receptor beta chains were all obtained from the same sample, sequenced in a study of blood T cell repertoires in COVID-19. Repertoires were generated with immunoSEQ multiplex PCR, while TCRdb's copy carries only in-frame clones and drops some. The repertoire holds around 180,000 clones, with roughly 80% as singletons. The sequenced material came from peripheral blood. These receptors all come from a man aged 60 to 75 with active or convalescent COVID-19.

The rearrangement joins TRBV28 to TRBJ2-2, with a tentative D call TRBD1 (6 bases). The CDR3 extends over 17 amino acids. Per germline, CDR1 MDHEN and CDR2 SYDVKM. Trimming cost V 6 bases and J 1 base, with 18 bases left between them. DNA of the CDR3: TGTGCCAGCAGCCATCCAACCGGGACAAGGAACACCGGGGAGCTGTTTTTT. The encoded protein is CASSHPTGTRNTGELFF.

This chain uses TRBV10-3 with TRBJ2-5; 7 nucleotides agree with TRBD1. The CDR3 runs to 13 residues. The J segment lost 3 bases and the V segment lost 6 bases, leaving 4 bases of the junction unmatched. From germline, CDR1 is ENHRY and CDR2 SYGVKD. The CDR3 coding sequence is TGTGCCATCAGCCCCGACAGGGAAGAGACCCAGTACTTC. This gives the protein CAISPDREETQYF.

The V call is TRBV20-1, the J call TRBJ2-7, with TRBD2 identical over 7 bases. V gave up 3 bases and J gave up 3 bases; unmatched junction bases: 5. This CDR3 region has 13 residues. Germline values: CDR1 DFQATT, CDR2 SNEGSKA (reference sequence). The CDR3 sequence: CSASLLADYEQYF. The CDR3 DNA is TGCAGTGCTAGTCTCCTAGCGGACTACGAGCAGTACTTC.

This chain links TRBV19 with TRBJ1-1, with unresolved D. The CDR3 spans 11 residues. The germline V gene has CDR1 LNHDA and CDR2 SQIVND (reference sequence). Trimming removed 3 bases from V and 7 bases from J, with 6 bases in between. CDR3 in amino acids: CASSIWSEAFF. The CDR3 region has the DNA TGTGCCAGTAGTATCTGGAGTGAAGCTTTCTTT.

This rearrangement joins TRBV7-3 to TRBJ2-1; D is unresolved. The V and J ends lost 1 base and 1 base respectively, with 8 bases between them. The CDR3 is 15 residues long. Germline V gives CDR1 SGHTA, CDR2 FQGTGA. CDR3 nucleotide sequence: TGTGCCAGCAGCTTAAATCCGCGTTCCTACAATGAGCAGTTCTTC. Translating it yields CASSLNPRSYNEQFF.

The V and J genes are TRBV20-1 and TRBJ2-4, with a weak D call TRBD2 (6 bases). Trimming stripped 4 bases from V and 9 bases from J, with 10 bases between. This CDR3 has 11 residues. Germline V gives CDR1 DFQATT, CDR2 SNEGSKA (reference sequence). This CDR3 reads CSANGGSIQYF. The DNA of the CDR3 is TGCAGTGCTAACGGAGGGAGCATTCAGTACTTC.

The chain carries TRBV2 and TRBJ2-5, with 7 bases matching TRBD1. Per germline, CDR1 SNHLY and CDR2 FYNNEI. CDR3 size: 13 residues. V gave up 6 bases and J gave up 4 bases; unmatched junction bases: 5. The CDR3 spells CASRLKGAETQYF. The DNA for the CDR3 is TGTGCCAGCAGACTCAAGGGGGCAGAGACCCAGTACTTC.

This clone was seen just once. The chain links TRBV5-6 to TRBJ1-2, with D perhaps TRBD1 (6 bases). CDR1 is SGHDT, CDR2 YYEEEE, per germline. The CDR3 runs 14 residues. V shed 2 bases and J shed 4 bases, with 12 bases lying between them. CDR3 DNA sequence: TGTGCCAGCAGCTTAGGGGGAGGGGGCTATGGCTACACCTTC. This gives the protein CASSLGGGGYGYTF. The full variable domain, its missing parts supplied by reference TRBV5-6 and TRBJ1-2, is DAGVTQSPTHLIKTRGQQVTLRCSPKSGHDTVSWYQQALGQGPQFIFQYYEEEERQRGNFPDRFSGHQFPNYSSELNVNALLLGDSALYLCASSLGGGGYGYTFGSGTRLTVV.

The V gene is TRBV3-1 (or the pseudogene TRBV3-2), the J gene TRBJ2-1; the match to TRBD2 covers 8 bases. The CDR3 sequence is 14 residues long. The junction had 4 bases not matched to a gene; V was cut back by 1 base and J by 8 bases. The germline CDR1 and CDR2 sequences are LGHDT and YNNKEL (reference sequence). The CDR3 region is CASSQGGGGHEQFF. CDR3 in DNA: TGTGCCAGCAGCCAAGGGGGCGGGGGGCATGAGCAGTTCTTC.

The J gene is TRBJ2-5, the V gene TRBV6-5; D unresolved. CDR1 is MNHEY and CDR2 is SVGAGI in the germline V gene. V was cut by 6 bases and J by 3 bases, with 11 bases left in between. This CDR3 has 13 residues. CDR3 in amino acids: CASSFDEEETQYF. The DNA of the CDR3 is TGTGCCAGCAGCTTCGACGAGGAAGAGACCCAGTACTTC.

The gene calls are TRBV5-1 and TRBJ2-3; 14 bases line up with TRBD2. With V trimmed by 4 bases and J by 1 base, 8 bases remained unmatched. The CDR3 runs to 18 residues. The V gene's germline CDR1 is SGHRS and CDR2 YFSETQ. The CDR3 protein is CASSPGLAGVRRTDTQYF. The CDR3 DNA is TGCGCCAGCAGCCCGGGACTAGCGGGAGTCCGTCGCACAGATACGCAGTATTTT.

The chain couples TRBV29-1 to TRBJ2-2, with TRBD2 matching over 12 bases. The CDR3 loop spans 16 amino acids. Unmatched junction bases numbered 8, after V lost 5 bases and J lost 4 bases. Germline CDR1 is SQVTM and CDR2 is ANQGSEA. In DNA, the CDR3 is TGCAGCGTTCCGCGGACTAGCGGGACGGGCACCGGGGAGCTGTTTTTT. Protein: CSVPRTSGTGTGELFF.

This chain connects TRBV5-8 to TRBJ2-7; TRBD1 matches at 7 bases. Per germline, CDR1 SGHTS and CDR2 YDEGEE. V lost 5 bases to trimming and J lost 5 bases; unmatched junction nucleotides: 10. This CDR3 is 14 amino acids long. Here the CDR3 reads CASSAIRQGDEQYF. Here the CDR3 DNA reads TGTGCCAGCAGTGCGATCCGACAGGGCGACGAGCAGTACTTC.

The table lists this clone with a few counts. The CDR3 nucleotides read TGTGCCAGCAGCTCGAGGGCAGGGGGCACGTCTGGGGCCAACGTCCTGACTTTC. Translation: CASSSRAGGTSGANVLTF. The rearrangement joins TRBV5-6 to TRBJ2-6; TRBD1 agrees at 8 bases. Losses at the gene ends were 3 bases for V and 1 base for J; bases not matched to a gene: 9. Germline CDR1 SGHDT, CDR2 YYEEEE. This CDR3 comprises 18 residues.

The chain has TRBV13 and TRBJ1-1, with TRBD1 matching 9 bases. The CDR3 contains 16 residues. Germline CDR1 and CDR2: PRHDT and FYEKMQ (reference sequence). Trimming cost V 5 bases and J 1 base; bases outside gene matches: 8. The CDR3 reads CASSPGTGGRNTEAFF. The CDR3 DNA sequence: TGTGCCAGCAGCCCCGGCACAGGGGGCAGGAACACTGAAGCTTTCTTT.

This clone was recorded once. The chain uses TRBV30 and TRBJ2-5, with TRBD2 matching over 12 bases. Germline values: CDR1 GTSNPN, CDR2 SVGIG (reference sequence). The trim removed 2 bases at V and 4 bases at J, leaving 5 bases unmatched. The CDR3 runs to 15 residues. The CDR3 is CAWSPPGLAGETQYF. In DNA, the CDR3 is TGTGCCTGGAGTCCGCCGGGACTAGCGGGAGAGACCCAGTACTTC.

This clone was counted once. The rearrangement links TRBV5-1 to TRBJ2-7, with 12 bases lining up with TRBD2. V lost 1 base and J lost 9; bases outside the gene matches: 2. Germline V gene lookup returns CDR1 SGHRS and CDR2 YFSETQ. This CDR3 has 13 residues. The CDR3 DNA reads TGCGCCAGCAGCTTGACACTAGCGGGAGGGCAGTACTTC. Translating it yields CASSLTLAGGQYF.

The rearrangement joins TRBV19 to TRBJ2-1; D is uncertain. Germline V gene lookup returns CDR1 LNHDA and CDR2 SQIVND (reference sequence). This CDR3 has 13 amino acids. Trimming took off 5 bases at V and 1 base at J, with 6 bases between the two ends. The CDR3 loop reads CASSGSSYNEQFF. The CDR3 coding sequence is TGTGCCAGTAGTGGTAGTTCCTACAATGAGCAGTTCTTC.

This clone was recorded a few times. The J gene is TRBJ2-1, the V gene TRBV7-2, with D possibly matching TRBD2 (5 bases). This CDR3 is built from 15 residues. V was clipped by 3 bases and J by 8 bases, with 17 bases between them. CDR1 is SGHTA, CDR2 FQGNSA, per germline. The CDR3 coding sequence is TGTGCCAGCAGCTTGGGAGCAGTCGGGCTTGATGAGCAGTTCTTC. As protein: CASSLGAVGLDEQFF.

The V gene is TRBV3-1 (or the pseudogene TRBV3-2), the J gene TRBJ1-5; D is uncertain. Germline CDR1 LGHDT, CDR2 YNNKEL (reference sequence). V lost 4 bases and J lost 5, with 15 bases in between. This CDR3 has 15 residues. The CDR3 nucleotides read TGTGCCAGCAGCCCTAGCGAAACGTATGATCAGCCCCAGCATTTT. Translating it yields CASSPSETYDQPQHF.

The J gene is TRBJ2-7, the V gene TRBV5-3, with TRBD1 matching 7 bases. TRBV5-3 is labeled an ORF, and its function is uncertain. The CDR3 spans 15 residues. Unmatched junction bases numbered 10, after V lost 5 bases and J lost 2 bases. The CDR3 DNA follows: TGTGCCAGAAGTGAAAGATGGGACAGCGCCTACGAGCAGTACTTC. Translation gives CARSERWDSAYEQYF.